The 19 T cell receptor beta chains below come from one sample, sequenced in a study of shared clonotypes between healthy human individuals. CD45RO negativity and positive selection for CCR7 defined naive CD8 cells, a population that excluded terminally differentiated effector memory CD45RA+ cells. TCRdb's table, derived via immunoSEQ multiplex PCR, lists solely in-frame clones and lacks some. This table holds under 1 million clones, over 90% found once. The sample taken for sequencing was naive CD8+ T cells sorted from blood. The receptors originated from a man aged 25 to 40 in good health.

The chain employs TRBV2 and TRBJ2-1; tentatively, D is TRBD1 (5 bases). CDR1 is SNHLY, CDR2 FYNNEI, per germline. V lost 6 bases to trimming and J lost 0 bases, with 12 bases between them. CDR3 length: 15 residues. The CDR3 loop reads CASRVGATSYNEQFF. In nucleotides, the CDR3 is TGTGCCAGCAGGGTTGGGGCAACCTCCTACAATGAGCAGTTCTTC.

The CDR3 loop reads CASSSRQGGIEQFF. The DNA of the CDR3 is TGTGCCAGCAGCTCCCGACAGGGGGGTATTGAGCAGTTCTTC. The chain carries TRBV7-9 and TRBJ2-1, with TRBD1 matching 9 bases. The CDR3 covers 14 residues. Germline CDR1 reads SEHNR; CDR2 reads FQNEAQ (reference sequence). J gave up 9 bases and V 4 bases, and 7 bases lay outside the gene matches.

V is TRBV28 and J is TRBJ1-5, with D tentatively TRBD1 (5 bases). Between the trimmed V and J ends, which lost 6 bases and 5 bases, there was a span of 23 bases. This CDR3 comprises 17 residues. Germline loops: CDR1 MDHEN, CDR2 SYDVKM. This CDR3 is CASSDRDAESEYQPQHF. The CDR3 nucleotides are TGTGCCAGCAGCGATAGGGACGCCGAGTCCGAGTATCAGCCCCAGCATTTT.

In regard to this clone: Other DNA sequences of this sample code for an identical CDR3. The V gene is TRBV2, the J gene TRBJ1-5, with D unresolved. Germline assignment: CDR1 SNHLY and CDR2 FYNNEI. V shed 6 bases and J shed 7 bases, with 7 bases lying between them. The CDR3 is 11 residues long. CDR3 DNA: TGTGCCAGCAGGGGAGGGCAGCCCCAGCATTTT. Its protein product is CASRGGQPQHF.

The CDR3 bases are TGTGCCAGTAAAACGATCTACAATGAGCAGTTCTTC. Encoded protein: CASKTIYNEQFF. The chain links TRBV19 to TRBJ2-1, with unresolved D. Deletions cut 7 bases from V and 3 bases from J, with 7 bases between. This CDR3 is 12 amino acids long. The germline V gene has CDR1 LNHDA and CDR2 SQIVND (reference sequence). The full variable domain, with the rest looked up from reference TRBV19 and TRBJ2-1, is DGGITQSPKYLFRKEGQNVTLSCEQNLNHDAMYWYRQDPGQGLRLIYYSQIVNDFQKGDIAEGYSVSREKKESFPLTVTSAQKNPTAFYLCASKTIYNEQFFGPGTRLTVL.

The J gene is TRBJ1-2, the V gene TRBV30; a possible D gene is TRBD1 (5 bases). The CDR3 sequence is 12 residues long. The germline CDR1 and CDR2 sequences are GTSNPN and SVGIG (reference sequence). Trimming cost V 3 bases and J 8 bases, with 13 bases left between them. In nucleotides, the CDR3 is TGTGCCTGGAGAAACAGGTTTCACGGCTACACCTTC. This encodes CAWRNRFHGYTF.

This clone was observed a single time. This chain joins TRBV6-1 and TRBJ2-2; D is ambiguous. Germline V gene data show CDR1 as MNHNS and CDR2 as SASEGT. Trimming cost V 10 bases and J 6 bases, with 9 bases left between them. This CDR3 region has 11 residues. CDR3 DNA: TGTGCCACCCCCCAGGCCGGGGAGCTGTTTTTT. It specifies CATPQAGELFF.

CDR3 in amino acids: CASREFPQHYEQYF. The CDR3 DNA reads as TGTGCCAGCCGAGAGTTCCCCCAGCACTACGAGCAGTACTTC. The V call is TRBV2, the J call TRBJ2-7, with D unclear. The germline gives CDR1 SNHLY, CDR2 FYNNEI. V dropped 8 bases and J dropped 3 bases, with 17 bases sitting between them. The CDR3 runs to 14 residues.

This sequence joins TRBV19 and TRBJ2-5; 8 bases match TRBD2. V lost 3 bases, J lost 2 bases, and 5 bases stayed unmatched. The CDR3 has 15 amino acids. CDR1 and CDR2 from the germline V gene are LNHDA and SQIVND (reference sequence). The CDR3 sequence: CASSMLAGLQETQYF. The CDR3 DNA sequence: TGTGCCAGTAGTATGCTAGCGGGCCTTCAAGAGACCCAGTACTTC.

This clone was observed once. The V call is TRBV18, the J call TRBJ1-2; D remains unclear. The CDR3 is 17 amino acids. V lost 5 bases, J lost 0 bases, and 19 bases lay in between. Looked up from germline, CDR1 is KGHSH and CDR2 is LQKENI. CDR3 DNA: TGTGCCAGCTCATGGCGCCCTTTCCAGTATGCTAACTATGGCTACACCTTC. This translates into CASSWRPFQYANYGYTF.

This clone was recorded at least ten times. The V and J genes are TRBV20-1 and TRBJ1-5; D is unresolved. CDR3 length equals 9 residues. Trimming stripped 5 bases from V and 7 bases from J, with 3 bases between. CDR1 DFQATT and CDR2 SNEGSKA come from the germline V gene (reference sequence). In DNA form, the CDR3 reads TGCAGTGCTGGGCAGCCCCAGCATTTT. Amino acids: CSAGQPQHF.

This clone was picked up a small number of times. The chain recombines TRBV27 with TRBJ2-2; 7 bases are a match to TRBD1. After removal of 1 base from V and 6 bases from J, the junction contained 2 bases not matched to a gene. CDR3 length: 14 residues. Germline V gene lookup returns CDR1 MNHEY and CDR2 SMNVEV (reference sequence). The CDR3 is CASSLYQGAGELFF. The DNA for the CDR3 is TGTGCCAGCAGTTTATACCAGGGGGCCGGGGAGCTGTTTTTT.

V is TRBV2 and J is TRBJ2-7; 9 bases align to TRBD1. V lost 6 bases and J lost 1; bases outside the gene matches: 4. Germline V gives CDR1 SNHLY, CDR2 FYNNEI. The length of the CDR3 is 14 residues. CDR3 DNA sequence: TGTGCCAGCAGGCCGGGACAGGGATCCTACGAGCAGTACTTC. Its translation: CASRPGQGSYEQYF.

CDR3 loop: CASSLWPAGYGYTF. CDR3 DNA: TGTGCCAGCAGTTTATGGCCAGCTGGCTATGGCTACACCTTC. This chain joins TRBV27 and TRBJ1-2; D gene ambiguous. Trimming pared 1 base from V and 4 bases from J, leaving 10 bases between. Germline values: CDR1 MNHEY, CDR2 SMNVEV (reference sequence). CDR3 length: 14 residues.

V gene TRBV5-6 combines with J gene TRBJ2-7, with a weak D call TRBD1 (6 bases). The germline gives CDR1 SGHDT, CDR2 YYEEEE. The CDR3 has 12 amino acids. Trimming stripped 4 bases from V and 4 bases from J, with 9 bases between. Here the CDR3 DNA reads TGTGCCAGCAGCATGACAGGTTACGAGCAGTACTTC. Protein product: CASSMTGYEQYF.

This rearrangement joins TRBV5-4 to TRBJ2-7, with 8 bases aligning to TRBD1. Germline V gene data show CDR1 as SGHNT and CDR2 as YYREEE (reference sequence). The ends lost 3 bases at V and 0 bases at J; junction bases unmatched: 5. The CDR3 runs to 15 residues. The CDR3 DNA follows: TGTGCCAGCAGCTGGGGGACAGGCATCTCCTACGAGCAGTACTTC. Protein sequence: CASSWGTGISYEQYF.

A single count supports this clone. The V call is TRBV9, the J call TRBJ2-7; 10 nucleotides agree with TRBD2. There are 16 residues in the CDR3. Germline trimming cut 0 bases from V and 5 bases from J; bases unmatched to any gene: 8. Germline CDR1 SGDLS, CDR2 YYNGEE. This CDR3 reads CASSVVGLALSDEQYF. In DNA, the CDR3 is TGTGCCAGCAGCGTAGTGGGACTAGCGTTATCGGACGAGCAGTACTTC. Full variable domain (missing parts from reference TRBV9 and TRBJ2-7): DSGVTQTPKHLITATGQRVTLRCSPRSGDLSVYWYQQSLDQGLQFLIQYYNGEERAKGNILERFSAQQFPDLHSELNLSSLELGDSALYFCASSVVGLALSDEQYFGPGTRLTVT.

The gene calls are TRBV5-6 and TRBJ2-3, with D hard to call. The CDR3 extends over 15 amino acids. CDR1 and CDR2 (germline): SGHDT, YYEEEE. V was cut by 4 bases and J by 1 base, with 13 bases left in between. CDR3 loop: CASSPVVVGTDTQYF. The CDR3 region has the DNA TGTGCCAGCAGCCCGGTCGTTGTGGGCACAGATACGCAGTATTTT.

This clone was counted a single time. Here the CDR3 reads CASSSGAANQPQHF. The DNA for the CDR3 is TGTGCCAGCAGTTCCGGGGCCGCCAATCAGCCCCAGCATTTT. The V and J genes are TRBV27 and TRBJ1-5; a possible D gene is TRBD1 (5 bases). Germline V lookup: CDR1 MNHEY, CDR2 SMNVEV (reference sequence). CDR3 length equals 14 residues. Trimming pared 4 bases from V and 3 bases from J, leaving 10 bases between.